This record looks at one T cell receptor beta chain sequence and its context. This clonotype was seen more than once but under ten times. The target of this receptor is not known. The limits of the CDR3 on the DNA are not certain, so only TCRdb's listed CDR3 is given. Every donor in the study was a healthy Caucasian. Library generation was performed with 5' RACE. Sequencing instrument: Illumina HiSeq 2000. A universal primer binding site was introduced by template switching, and a unique molecular identifier was present in the final cDNA, enabling accurate counting of TCR cDNA molecules. Specific primers in the conserved constant-segment region were used to synthesize first-strand cDNA for the TCR alpha and beta chains. Each cDNA library was double barcoded, with a SMART-Mk sample barcode plus Illumina barcodes, to control for contamination. TruSeq adapter sequences and Illumina sample barcodes were added in two successive PCR steps. The Illumina HiSeq platform was used with custom primers to sequence TCR alpha and beta cDNA libraries. The authors' analysis ran thus. MiGEC was used to process raw reads and extract unique molecular identifiers, and MiXCR was used to find CDR3 positions. Recombination models were inferred per individual with the repgenHMM and IGoR tools using an EM algorithm. Shared clonotype analysis was performed with the tcR package in R, normalizing sharing by the product of cloneset sizes. To study raw recombination without the effects of thymic and clonal selection, out-of-frame nonproductive sequences were analyzed. The public reads were reanalyzed by TCRdb: fastp trimming at Q25, MiXCR alignment, in-frame beta chains only. CDR3 protein sequences are deduplicated, and each keeps its most common genes and DNA. These V and J calls originate from TCRdb's pipeline instead of the authors' own analysis. Across this sample there are roughly 1.6 million distinct CDR3 sequences, with around a third seen only once. Approximately 0.25% of the sample is held by the ten biggest clonotypes.

The sample comes from a study of identical twins (TCRdb year 2016). About the study as a whole: The study deep-sequenced TCR alpha and beta repertoires from monozygotic twins, unrelated adults of various ages and cord blood to test whether fetal clonotypes persist. To rule out contamination, the twin experiments were replicated at different times with different library preparation protocols.

What the research found in general, with its limitations: A weaker excess of twin sharing was found in beta out-of-frame sequences because the signal-to-noise ratio was lowered by fewer shared sequences. Because the same donors could not be followed over many years, the conclusions depended on cross-sectional statistical analysis. Abundant cord blood beta clonotypes carried fewer insertions; young adult naive repertoires showed a weaker similar trend, while memory repertoires showed none. Compared with coincidental sharing between unrelated individuals, out-of-frame TCR alpha sequences shared between twins had an excess of sequences with low generation probability. Recombination models systematically underestimated out-of-frame TCR alpha sharing in monozygotic twins but agreed with sharing between unrelated individuals. Invariant T cells such as MAIT and iNKT could partly confound zero-insertion analyses, although diverse VJ usage argued against such confounding for most clonotypes.

The source of this sequence is a newborn girl in good health. Sequencing was carried out using cord blood.

The CDR3 protein sequence reads: CSVGEGTVTDTRYF. The sequence links TRBV29-1 to TRBJ2-3; the table's D gene call, TRBD2, was not cross checked with the DNA. Reading from cysteine to phenylalanine, the CDR3 counts 14 amino acids. CDR1 and CDR2 were assigned from the germline V gene as SQVTM and ANQGSEA.